This TCR beta chain emerged from a study of CD8+CD57+ T cells in acquired aplastic anemia. On the study more broadly: Across the sorted CD4+ and CD8+ cells, DNA amounts averaged roughly 3.5 ug.

CDR1 is SGHRS, CDR2 YFSETQ, per germline. This CDR3 spans 15 amino acids. CD8+CD57+ cell expansion, shown by flow cytometry, had occurred in the patients selected for sequencing. As for this clonotype: At one of its ends the junction is not consistent with the germline gene, which may arise from a read error.

The TCR beta profiling, which covered VDJ combination and CDR3 sequence, was carried out using genomic DNA as the template. TCRdb passed the reads through MiXCR, listing each CDR3 protein once. The table records 160,000 or so distinct CDR3 sequences, roughly 48% of them present only once. The sequence was collected from a human donor with aplastic anemia. This sequence joins TRBV5-1 and TRBJ2-7; D unclear. Sample: sorted CD4+, CD8+, or CD8+CD57+ T cells (not recorded which) from PBMCs. The CDR3 protein is CARSFLTDKLYEQYF. CDR3 in DNA: TGCGCCAGAAGCTTTCTCACTGACAAGCTATACGAGCAGTACTTC.